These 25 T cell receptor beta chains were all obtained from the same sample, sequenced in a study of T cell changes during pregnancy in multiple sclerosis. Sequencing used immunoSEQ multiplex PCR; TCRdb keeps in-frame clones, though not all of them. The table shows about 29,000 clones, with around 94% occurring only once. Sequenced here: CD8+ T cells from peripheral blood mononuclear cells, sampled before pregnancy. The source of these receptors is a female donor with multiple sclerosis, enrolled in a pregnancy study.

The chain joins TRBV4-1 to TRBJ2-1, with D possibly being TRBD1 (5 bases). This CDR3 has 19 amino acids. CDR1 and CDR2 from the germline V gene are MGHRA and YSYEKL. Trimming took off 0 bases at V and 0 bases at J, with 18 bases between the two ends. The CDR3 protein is CASSQDADSRQSSYNEQFF. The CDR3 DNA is TGCGCCAGCAGCCAAGACGCTGACTCAAGACAGAGCTCCTACAATGAGCAGTTCTTC.

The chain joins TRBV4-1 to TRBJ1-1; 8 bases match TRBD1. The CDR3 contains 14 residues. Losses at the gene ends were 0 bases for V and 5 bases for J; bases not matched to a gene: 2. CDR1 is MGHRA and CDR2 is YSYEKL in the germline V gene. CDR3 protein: CASSQDHRGTEAFF. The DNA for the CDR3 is TGCGCCAGCAGCCAAGATCACAGGGGGACTGAAGCTTTCTTT.

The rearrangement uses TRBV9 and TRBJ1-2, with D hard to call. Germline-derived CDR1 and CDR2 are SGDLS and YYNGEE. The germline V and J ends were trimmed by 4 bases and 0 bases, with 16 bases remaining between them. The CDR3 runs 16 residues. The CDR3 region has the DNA TGTGCCAGCAGCCCCGAGGTCACCCCTGCTAACTATGGCTACACCTTC. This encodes CASSPEVTPANYGYTF.

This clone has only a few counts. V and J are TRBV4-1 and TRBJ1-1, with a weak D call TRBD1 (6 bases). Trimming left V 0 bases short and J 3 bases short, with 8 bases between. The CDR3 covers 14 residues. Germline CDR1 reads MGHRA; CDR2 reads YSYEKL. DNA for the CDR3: TGCGCCAGCAGCCAAGAAGCAGGGGACACTGAAGCTTTCTTT. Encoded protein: CASSQEAGDTEAFF.

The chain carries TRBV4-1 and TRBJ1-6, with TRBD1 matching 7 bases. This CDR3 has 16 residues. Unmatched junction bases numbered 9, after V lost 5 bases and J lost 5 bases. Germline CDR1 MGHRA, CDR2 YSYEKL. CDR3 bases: TGCGCCAGCAGCGGAGTCCGGGGACAGAATAATTCACCCCTCCACTTT. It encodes CASSGVRGQNNSPLHF.

CDR3 in DNA: TGTGCCAGCACGGGGCGGGGGGGCTTCACCTACAATGAGCAGTTCTTC. Translated, it gives CASTGRGGFTYNEQFF. V and J are TRBV2 and TRBJ2-1; 9 bases match TRBD2. Germline loops: CDR1 SNHLY, CDR2 FYNNEI. V lost 7 bases to trimming and J lost 2 bases; unmatched junction nucleotides: 9. The CDR3 runs 16 residues.

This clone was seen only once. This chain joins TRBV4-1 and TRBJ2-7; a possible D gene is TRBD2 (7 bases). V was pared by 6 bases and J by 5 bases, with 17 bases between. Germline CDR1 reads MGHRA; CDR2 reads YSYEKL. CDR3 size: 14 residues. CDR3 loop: CASSPVIGGDEQYF. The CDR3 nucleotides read TGCGCCAGCAGTCCCGTTATAGGGGGGGACGAGCAGTACTTC.

Here the CDR3 reads CASSLEITLNTGELFF. CDR3 sequence (DNA): TGTGCCAGCAGCTTGGAAATTACTCTTAACACCGGGGAGCTGTTTTTT. The chain joins TRBV5-8 to TRBJ2-2; D is unclear. The V and J ends lost 0 bases and 2 bases respectively, with 11 bases between them. This CDR3 spans 16 amino acids. Per germline, CDR1 SGHTS and CDR2 YDEGEE.

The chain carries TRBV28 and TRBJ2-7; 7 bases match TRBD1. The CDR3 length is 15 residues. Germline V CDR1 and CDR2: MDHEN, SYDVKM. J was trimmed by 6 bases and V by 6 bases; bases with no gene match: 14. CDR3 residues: CASSTANRGSGEQYF. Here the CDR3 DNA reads TGTGCCAGCAGCACTGCCAACAGGGGCTCGGGCGAGCAGTACTTC.

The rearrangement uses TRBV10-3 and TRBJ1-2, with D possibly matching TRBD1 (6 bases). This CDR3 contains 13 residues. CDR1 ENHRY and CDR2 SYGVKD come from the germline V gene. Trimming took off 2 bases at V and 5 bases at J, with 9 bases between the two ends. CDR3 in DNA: TGTGCCATCAGTGAGACACAGGGTTATGGCTACACCTTC. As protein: CAISETQGYGYTF.

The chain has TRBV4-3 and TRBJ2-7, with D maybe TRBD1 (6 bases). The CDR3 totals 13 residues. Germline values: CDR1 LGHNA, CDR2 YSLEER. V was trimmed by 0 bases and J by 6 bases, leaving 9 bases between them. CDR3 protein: CASSQEQGAEQYF. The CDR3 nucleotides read TGCGCCAGCAGCCAAGAACAGGGCGCCGAGCAGTACTTC.

The CDR3 loop reads CASSPGTGGKETQYF. The CDR3 DNA reads TGTGCCAGCAGTCCCGGGACAGGGGGCAAGGAGACCCAGTACTTC. The rearrangement uses TRBV27 and TRBJ2-5, with 12 nucleotides matching TRBD1. The CDR3 is 15 amino acids. Looked up from germline, CDR1 is MNHEY and CDR2 is SMNVEV (reference sequence). Trimming at V came to 5 bases and at J to 5 bases, leaving 6 bases not matched to a gene.

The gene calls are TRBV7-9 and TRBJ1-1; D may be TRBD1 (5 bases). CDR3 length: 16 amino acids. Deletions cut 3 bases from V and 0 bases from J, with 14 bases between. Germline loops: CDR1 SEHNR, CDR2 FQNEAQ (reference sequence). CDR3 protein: CASSFRRGLMNTEAFF. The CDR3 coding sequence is TGTGCCAGCAGCTTTAGGAGGGGCCTCATGAACACTGAAGCTTTCTTT.

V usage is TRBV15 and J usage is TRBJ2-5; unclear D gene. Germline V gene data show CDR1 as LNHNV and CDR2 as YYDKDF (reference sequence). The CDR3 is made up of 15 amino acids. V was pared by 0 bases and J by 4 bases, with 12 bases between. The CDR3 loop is CATSRDDNLRETQYF. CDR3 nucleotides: TGTGCCACCAGCAGAGACGATAACCTTAGAGAGACCCAGTACTTC.

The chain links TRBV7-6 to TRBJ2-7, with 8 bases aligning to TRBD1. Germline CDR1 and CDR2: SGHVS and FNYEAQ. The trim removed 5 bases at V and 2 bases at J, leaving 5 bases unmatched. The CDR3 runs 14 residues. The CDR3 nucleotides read TGTGCCAGCAGCCCGACAGGGGACCCCTACGAGCAGTACTTC. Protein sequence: CASSPTGDPYEQYF.

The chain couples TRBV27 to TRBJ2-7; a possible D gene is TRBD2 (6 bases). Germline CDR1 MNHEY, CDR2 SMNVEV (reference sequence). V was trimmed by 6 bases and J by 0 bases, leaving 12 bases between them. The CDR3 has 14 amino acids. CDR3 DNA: TGTGCCAGCAGCTTCGGAGGGACCTCCTACGAGCAGTACTTC. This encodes CASSFGGTSYEQYF.

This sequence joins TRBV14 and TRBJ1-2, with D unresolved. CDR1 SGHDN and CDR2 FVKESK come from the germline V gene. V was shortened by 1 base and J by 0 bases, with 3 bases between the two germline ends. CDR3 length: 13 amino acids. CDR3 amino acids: CASSQVTNYGYTF. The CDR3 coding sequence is TGTGCCAGCAGCCAAGTTACTAACTATGGCTACACCTTC.

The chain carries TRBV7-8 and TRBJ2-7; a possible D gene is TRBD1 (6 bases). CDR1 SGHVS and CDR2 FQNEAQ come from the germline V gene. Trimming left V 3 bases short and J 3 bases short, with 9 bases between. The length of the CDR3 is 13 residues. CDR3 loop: CASSFRGDYEQYF. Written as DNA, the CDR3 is TGTGCCAGCAGCTTCAGGGGCGACTACGAGCAGTACTTC.

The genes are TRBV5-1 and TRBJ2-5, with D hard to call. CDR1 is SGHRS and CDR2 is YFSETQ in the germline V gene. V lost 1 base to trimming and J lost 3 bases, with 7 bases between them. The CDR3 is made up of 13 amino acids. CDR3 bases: TGCGCCAGCAGCTTGTACCCAGAAGAGACCCAGTACTTC. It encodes CASSLYPEETQYF. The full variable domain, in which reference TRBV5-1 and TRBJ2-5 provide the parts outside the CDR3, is KAGVTQTPRYLIKTRGQQVTLSCSPISGHRSVSWYQQTPGQGLQFLFEYFSETQRNKGNFPGRFSGRQFSNSRSEMNVSTLELGDSALYLCASSLYPEETQYFGPGTRLLVL.

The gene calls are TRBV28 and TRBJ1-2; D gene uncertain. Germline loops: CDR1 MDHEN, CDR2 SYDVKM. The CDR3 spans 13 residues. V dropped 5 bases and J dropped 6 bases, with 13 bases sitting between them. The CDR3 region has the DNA TGTGCCAGCAGTACCGCCGGTACGCATGGCTACACCTTC. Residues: CASSTAGTHGYTF.

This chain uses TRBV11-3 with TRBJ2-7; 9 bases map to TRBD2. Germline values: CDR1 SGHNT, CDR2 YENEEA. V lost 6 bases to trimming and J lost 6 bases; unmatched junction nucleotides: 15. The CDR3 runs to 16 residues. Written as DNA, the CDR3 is TGTGCCAGCAGTCCCGGCAGTGGGCTAGCGGGGACCGAGCAGTACTTC. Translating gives CASSPGSGLAGTEQYF.

The CDR3 DNA is TGTGCCAGCAGTTCCCTCGGCTCTGGAAACACCATATATTTT. Its translation is CASSSLGSGNTIYF. This chain connects TRBV27 to TRBJ1-3; D uncertain. The CDR3 loop spans 14 amino acids. Germline loops: CDR1 MNHEY, CDR2 SMNVEV (reference sequence). The ends were cut back, 4 bases at V and 0 bases at J, with 7 bases in the middle.

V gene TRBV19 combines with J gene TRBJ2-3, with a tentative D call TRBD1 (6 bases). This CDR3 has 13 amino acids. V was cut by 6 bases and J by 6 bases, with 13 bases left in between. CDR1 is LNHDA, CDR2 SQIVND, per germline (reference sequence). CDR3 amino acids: CASSRAGADTQYF. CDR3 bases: TGTGCCAGTAGCCGCGCAGGGGCTGATACGCAGTATTTT.

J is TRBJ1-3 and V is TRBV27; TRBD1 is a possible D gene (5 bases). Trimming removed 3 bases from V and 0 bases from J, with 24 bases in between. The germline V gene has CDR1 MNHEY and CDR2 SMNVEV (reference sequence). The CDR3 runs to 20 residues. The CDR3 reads CASSFSAGTVILHSGNTIYF. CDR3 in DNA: TGTGCCAGCAGTTTCTCCGCGGGGACGGTTATCCTACACTCTGGAAACACCATATATTTT.

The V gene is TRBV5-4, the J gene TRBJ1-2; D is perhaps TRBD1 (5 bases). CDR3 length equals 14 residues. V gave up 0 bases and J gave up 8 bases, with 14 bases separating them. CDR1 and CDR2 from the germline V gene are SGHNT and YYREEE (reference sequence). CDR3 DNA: TGTGCCAGCAGCTTGGAGAGGGTCCGGGGGGGCTACACCTTC. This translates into CASSLERVRGGYTF. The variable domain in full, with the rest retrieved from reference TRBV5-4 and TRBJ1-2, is ETGVTQSPTHLIKTRGQQVTLRCSSQSGHNTVSWYQQALGQGPQFIFQYYREEENGRGNFPPRFSGLQFPNYSSELNVNALELDDSALYLCASSLERVRGGYTFGSGTRLTVV.